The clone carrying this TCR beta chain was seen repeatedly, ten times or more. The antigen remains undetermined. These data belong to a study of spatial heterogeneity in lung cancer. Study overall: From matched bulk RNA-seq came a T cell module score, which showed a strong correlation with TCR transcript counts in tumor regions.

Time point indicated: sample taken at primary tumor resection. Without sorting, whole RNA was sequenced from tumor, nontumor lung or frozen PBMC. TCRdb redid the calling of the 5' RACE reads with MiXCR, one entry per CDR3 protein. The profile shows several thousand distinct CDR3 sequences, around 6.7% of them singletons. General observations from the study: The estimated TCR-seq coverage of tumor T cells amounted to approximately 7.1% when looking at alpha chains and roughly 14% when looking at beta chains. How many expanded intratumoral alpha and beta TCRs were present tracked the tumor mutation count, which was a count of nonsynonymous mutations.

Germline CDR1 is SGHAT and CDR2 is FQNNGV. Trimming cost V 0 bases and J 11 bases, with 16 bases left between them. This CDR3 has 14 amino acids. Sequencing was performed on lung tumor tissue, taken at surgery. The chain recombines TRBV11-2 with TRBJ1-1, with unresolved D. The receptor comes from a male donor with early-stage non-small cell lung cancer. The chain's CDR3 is CASSLDRVFGGAFF. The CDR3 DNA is TGTGCCAGCAGCTTAGATCGGGTCTTCGGTGGGGCTTTCTTT.